A single sample gave rise to the 18 T cell receptor beta chains below, sequenced in a study of T cells in Graves' hyperthyroidism and ophthalmopathy. It was RNA transcripts that yielded the amplified TCR beta CDR3 regions. A first-round RT-PCR of the TCR CDR3 used the HTBI primer set. MiXCR was run by TCRdb on the multiplex PCR reads, yielding one entry per CDR3 protein. Among 600,000 to 800,000 distinct CDR3 sequences, under 45% were seen once, and the ten largest hold around 30%. The specimen was blood. The receptors stem from a woman aged 40 to 49 with Graves' hyperthyroidism.

This clonotype was counted at least ten times. The rearrangement uses TRBV12-3 or TRBV12-4 and TRBJ1-5; tentative D call: TRBD1 (5 bases). CDR3 length: 12 residues. Trimming left V 10 bases short and J 5 bases short, with 12 bases between. CDR3 protein: CATRDGDQPQHF. The CDR3 DNA is TGTGCCACCAGGGACGGAGATCAGCCCCAGCATTTT.

V usage is TRBV6-6 and J usage is TRBJ1-5; D remains unclear. The CDR3 has 15 amino acids. The germline V and J ends were trimmed by 3 bases and 2 bases, with 11 bases remaining between them. Germline lookup yields CDR1 MNHNY and CDR2 SVGAGI (reference sequence). This chain's CDR3 is CASSYVSGGNQPQHF. The CDR3, as DNA: TGTGCCAGCAGTTATGTGTCAGGAGGCAATCAGCCCCAGCATTTT.

This clonotype was seen repeatedly, ten times or more. The genes are TRBV29-1 and TRBJ1-2, with D possibly TRBD1 on 6 matching bases. The CDR3 sequence is 15 residues long. Germline loops: CDR1 SQVTM, CDR2 ANQGSEA. The germline V and J ends were trimmed by 7 bases and 4 bases, with 22 bases remaining between them. This chain's CDR3 is CSAGGTGNSGYGYTF. The DNA for the CDR3 is TGCAGCGCCGGGGGAACAGGGAATAGCGGCTATGGCTACACCTTC. The variable domain in full, completed from reference TRBV29-1 and TRBJ1-2, reads SAVISQKPSRDICQRGTSLTIQCQVDSQVTMMFWYRQQPGQSLTLIATANQGSEATYESGFVIDKFPISRPNLTFSTLTVSNMSPEDSSIYLCSAGGTGNSGYGYTFGSGTRLTVV.

The J gene is TRBJ1-2, the V gene TRBV6-5, with D hard to call. Trimming took 2 bases from V and 3 from J, leaving 13 bases between them. Germline V gene sequence: CDR1 MNHEY, CDR2 SVGAGI. The CDR3 spans 15 residues. The CDR3 region is CASSYVRTPDYGYTF. Here the CDR3 DNA reads TGTGCCAGCAGTTACGTGCGGACCCCAGACTATGGCTACACCTTC.

Worth noting for this clonotype: A much bigger clone sits one base away, suggesting this may be a read error. The CDR3 carries no conserved terminal phenylalanine or tryptophan, so it likely arises from a read error. The V and J genes are TRBV7-6 and TRBJ1-1; tentative D call: TRBD1 (5 bases). The CDR3 spans 13 residues. Between the trimmed V and J ends, which lost 1 base and 6 bases, there was a span of 9 bases. Germline V gene sequence: CDR1 SGHVS, CDR2 FNYEAQ. The CDR3 sequence is CASSLGGAPEAFL. The DNA of the CDR3 is TGTGCCAGCAGCTTAGGAGGGGCTCCTGAAGCTTTCCTT.

This clonotype has more than one count but fewer than ten. The J gene is TRBJ1-2, the V gene TRBV9; D gene unclear. This CDR3 comprises 15 residues. V gave up 0 bases and J gave up 0 bases, with 9 bases separating them. Germline values: CDR1 SGDLS, CDR2 YYNGEE. The CDR3 reads CASSVGQMSNYGYTF. The CDR3 DNA sequence: TGTGCCAGCAGCGTAGGGCAGATGTCTAACTATGGCTACACCTTC.

The chain employs TRBV20-1 and TRBJ1-5; D uncertain. The germline V gene encodes CDR1 DFQATT and CDR2 SNEGSKA (reference sequence). Trimming left V 0 bases short and J 4 bases short, with 13 bases between. The CDR3 has 15 residues. The CDR3: CSARERTKQNQPQHF. In nucleotides, the CDR3 is TGCAGTGCTAGAGAGCGGACGAAACAAAATCAGCCCCAGCATTTT.

This clonotype has ten or more counts. The CDR3 sequence: CASGPGGNQPQHF. The CDR3 nucleotides read TGTGCTAGCGGCCCCGGGGGCAATCAGCCCCAGCATTTT. This chain links TRBV12-5 with TRBJ1-5, with D uncertain. There are 13 residues in the CDR3. CDR1 and CDR2 (germline): LGHNT, FRNRAP. The V and J ends lost 9 bases and 2 bases respectively, with 11 bases between them.

In its sample, this clonotype was seen many times. The chain joins TRBV19 to TRBJ1-2; D is undetermined. Germline CDR1 LNHDA, CDR2 SQIVND (reference sequence). V was trimmed by 0 bases and J by 8 bases, leaving 16 bases between them. This CDR3 is built from 15 residues. The CDR3 sequence is CASSIDQYQPSGYTF. Written as DNA, the CDR3 is TGTGCCAGTAGTATAGATCAATATCAACCTTCAGGCTACACCTTC.

V gene TRBV29-1 combines with J gene TRBJ2-1; 7 bases fit TRBD1. J gave up 4 bases and V 4 bases, and 4 bases lay outside the gene matches. The CDR3 runs to 13 residues. Germline CDR1 SQVTM, CDR2 ANQGSEA. DNA of the CDR3: TGCAGCGTTGGAGGGGGCGAATACAATGAGCAGTTCTTC. It translates to CSVGGGEYNEQFF.

The CDR3 spells CSSSGDGLYGYTF. For the CDR3, the DNA is TGCAGCAGTTCCGGGGACGGCCTCTATGGCTACACCTTC. The J gene is TRBJ1-2, the V gene TRBV29-1, with a tentative D call TRBD1 (5 bases). This CDR3 is 13 amino acids long. The V end was cut by 8 bases, the J end by 4 bases, with 17 bases between. Germline values: CDR1 SQVTM, CDR2 ANQGSEA.

This clonotype has only one observation. The final CDR3 position lacks the conserved phenylalanine or tryptophan, pointing to a likely read error. This chain connects TRBV10-3 to TRBJ1-5; weak D call: TRBD1 (5 bases). CDR1 and CDR2 from the germline V gene are ENHRY and SYGVKD. CDR3 length: 15 amino acids. The chain's CDR3 is CAISPHGTSNQPQHS. In DNA, the CDR3 is TGCGCCATCAGTCCTCACGGGACGAGCAATCAGCCCCAGCATTCT.

The chain employs TRBV4-3 and TRBJ2-5; 12 bases map to TRBD2. The CDR3 consists of 17 residues. V was pared by 0 bases and J by 7 bases, with 9 bases of the junction left unmatched. CDR1 and CDR2 from the germline V gene are LGHNA and YSLEER. Here the CDR3 reads CASSQDLGLAGLGTQYF. In DNA, the CDR3 is TGCGCCAGCAGCCAAGATCTGGGACTAGCGGGTTTGGGGACCCAGTACTTC.

This clonotype was detected ten times or more. The chain carries TRBV11-2 and TRBJ1-2; D unresolved. The V gene lost 3 bases and the J gene lost 0 bases, with 8 bases spanning the gap. This CDR3 contains 14 residues. The germline V gene encodes CDR1 SGHAT and CDR2 FQNNGV. This CDR3 is CASSFINPNYGYTF. In nucleotides, the CDR3 is TGTGCCAGCAGCTTCATCAACCCTAACTATGGCTACACCTTC.

J is TRBJ2-6 and V is TRBV7-8; weak D call: TRBD2 (6 bases). Germline V lookup: CDR1 SGHVS, CDR2 FQNEAQ. Trimming left V 6 bases short and J 2 bases short, with 17 bases between. The CDR3 extends over 17 amino acids. The CDR3 protein is CASSEAGRQPGANVLTF. CDR3 sequence (DNA): TGTGCCAGCAGTGAAGCGGGTCGGCAACCTGGGGCCAACGTCCTGACTTTC.

Concerning this clonotype: A much larger clone sits a single nucleotide away, making a read error possible. The chain couples TRBV20-1 to TRBJ1-4; D remains unclear. The germline V gene has CDR1 DFQATT and CDR2 SNEGSKA (reference sequence). This CDR3 is built from 14 residues. The CDR3 here is CSTSGPDSNEKLFF. DNA for the CDR3: TGCAGTACTAGCGGTCCAGATTCTAATGAAAAACTGTTTTTT.

The sample holds many counts of this clonotype. The chain recombines TRBV7-9 with TRBJ1-2; 7 nucleotides agree with TRBD1. The CDR3 extends over 15 amino acids. The J segment lost 0 bases and the V segment lost 5 bases, leaving 6 bases of the junction unmatched. CDR1 and CDR2 (germline): SEHNR, FQNEAQ (reference sequence). CDR3 in DNA: TGTGCCAGCAGCGCCCGGGACAGAGCTAACTATGGCTACACCTTC. This translates into CASSARDRANYGYTF.

This clonotype was counted only a few times. This chain connects TRBV20-1 to TRBJ2-7, with 9 bases that match TRBD1. The CDR3 contains 15 residues. The germline CDR1 and CDR2 sequences are DFQATT and SNEGSKA (reference sequence). V shed 0 bases and J 6 bases; nucleotides not matched to a gene: 9. The CDR3 is CSARDQDRGSLEQYF. In DNA, the CDR3 is TGCAGTGCTAGAGATCAGGACAGGGGATCTCTCGAGCAGTACTTC.